What follows is one TCR beta chain and its context. What this receptor recognizes is not known. No clone much larger than this one lies a single base away; base qualities are absent. This record belongs to a study of blood T cell repertoires in COVID-19 (dated by TCRdb to about 2020). Some background on the complete study: The collaborator samples originated in the United States, Italy and Spain and spanned the acute and convalescent phases of COVID-19. HLA class I and class II types, where available, came from metadata supplied by the sample provider rather than from assay-based typing. Sample metadata almost always included a de-identified subject ID, COVID-19 status, age in years and sex. The samples were drawn from the first 160 participants of the ongoing ImmuneRACE study and from 950 to 1,500 subjects provided by 6 global collaborators. The repertoires were released in a freely available public database meant as a resource for research on the immune response to SARS-CoV-2. The material from the prospective study consisted of cDNA or gDNA derived from T cells, B-cell-depleted T cells, or PBMCs. Deeply sampled blood TCRbeta repertoires from subjects exposed to, actively infected with, or recovered from COVID-19 were included in the dataset. On the study overall, not on this receptor specifically: The quantity of clinical and demographic metadata differed by source and by participant and was supplied without curation.

Enrolling through a virtual design, the prospective study's participants ranged in age from roughly 18 to 90 years and lived across 24 United States geographic areas. In the prospective study, cohorts were assigned on the basis of participant-reported clinical history obtained from a screening survey and a study questionnaire. In the prospective study, mobile phlebotomists collected whole blood, serum and a nasopharyngeal or oropharyngeal swab from each participant. Over a roughly two-month period, participants in the prospective study had the option of providing additional blood draws and questionnaires. Before DNA extraction, prospective study blood samples were shipped either frozen or at room temperature. TCRbeta CDR3 regions were amplified from genomic DNA by means of the immunoSEQ Assay, a bias-controlled multiplex PCR. As for the authors' bioinformatics: Nucleated cell counts per sample were estimated from amplification of reference gene primers within the assay. To quantify the absolute abundance of each unique TCRbeta CDR3 rearrangement, sequence reads were collapsed and filtered. For each sample, productive Simpson clonality was calculated as the square root of Simpson's diversity index across productive rearrangements. The clones in this table, taken by TCRdb from immuneACCESS, are in-frame only. Not every clone is retained; where verified, under half of the shortfall comes from an unresolved V gene, and the cause of the rest is unknown. D and trimming were read from the DNA, whereas the V and J calls and clone size are those reported in that table. The sample table shows around 250,000 clones, and approximately 85% are seen once. About 8.2% of the sample rests with the top ten.

Sample: PBMCs or T cells enriched from blood (not recorded which). The source of this sequence is a woman aged 45-65 years with acute COVID-19.

The CDR3 region: CASSLLLNTEAFF. In nucleotides, the sequence is TGTGCCAGCAGCCTCCTACTGAACACTGAAGCTTTCTTT. Rearrangement joined TRBV11-3 to TRBJ1-1; no D segment can be confidently identified. In the germline V gene, CDR1 corresponds to SGHNT and CDR2 to YENEEA. V is shortened by 5 bases, J by 0 bases, and the region joining them spans 7 bases. Spanning cysteine to phenylalanine, the CDR3 consists of 13 amino acids. Kept here is only the CDR3 DNA, which spans 39 bases and is read in frame from base 1.